The following is a T cell receptor beta chain sequence with its context. Relative to the germline gene, one junction end is altered; a read error may explain this. The record originates from a study of tumor and adjacent non-tumor tissue in lung cancer. A modified ARM-PCR protocol with three rounds of nested PCR amplified TCRbeta. TCRdb fed the multiplex PCR reads into MiXCR, producing one record per CDR3 protein. The sample includes 60,000 to 95,000 distinct CDR3 sequences, 60% to 85% of them seen just once. The template was RNA from unsorted bulk tissue. The CDR3 extends over 15 amino acids. Germline V gene lookup returns CDR1 SGHAT and CDR2 FQNNGV.

The material sequenced was lung tumor tissue. The TCR was taken from a woman aged 45-60 years with non-small cell lung cancer. This chain connects TRBV11-2 to TRBJ2-1; the match to TRBD2 covers 12 bases. The chain's CDR3 is CTSSLEASGRAEQFF. The CDR3 DNA follows: TGTACCAGCAGTTTAGAAGCTAGCGGGAGGGCTGAGCAATTCTTC.